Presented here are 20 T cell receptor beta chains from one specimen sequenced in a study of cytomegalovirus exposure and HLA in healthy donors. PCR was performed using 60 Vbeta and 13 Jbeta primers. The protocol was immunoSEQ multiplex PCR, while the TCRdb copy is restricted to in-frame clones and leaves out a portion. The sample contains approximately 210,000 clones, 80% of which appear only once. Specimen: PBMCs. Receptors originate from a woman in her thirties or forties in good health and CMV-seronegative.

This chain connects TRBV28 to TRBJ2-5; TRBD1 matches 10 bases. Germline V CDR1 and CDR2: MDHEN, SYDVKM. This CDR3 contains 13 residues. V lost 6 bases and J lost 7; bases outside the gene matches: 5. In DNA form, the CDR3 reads TGTGCCAGCAGCGGGACAGGGGCCGGGACCCAGTACTTC. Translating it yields CASSGTGAGTQYF.

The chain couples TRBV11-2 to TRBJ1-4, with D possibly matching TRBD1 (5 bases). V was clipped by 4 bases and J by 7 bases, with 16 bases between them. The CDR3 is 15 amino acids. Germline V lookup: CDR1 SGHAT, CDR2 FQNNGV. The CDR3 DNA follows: TGTGCCAGCAGCTCGCGGGACGGAGCAATTGAAAAACTGTTTTTT. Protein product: CASSSRDGAIEKLFF.

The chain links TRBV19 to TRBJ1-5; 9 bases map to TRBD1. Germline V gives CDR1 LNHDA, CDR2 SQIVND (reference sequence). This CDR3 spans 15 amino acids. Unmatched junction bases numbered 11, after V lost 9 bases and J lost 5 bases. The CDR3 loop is CASGKQGAWDQPQHF. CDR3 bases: TGTGCCAGCGGGAAACAGGGGGCGTGGGATCAGCCCCAGCATTTT.

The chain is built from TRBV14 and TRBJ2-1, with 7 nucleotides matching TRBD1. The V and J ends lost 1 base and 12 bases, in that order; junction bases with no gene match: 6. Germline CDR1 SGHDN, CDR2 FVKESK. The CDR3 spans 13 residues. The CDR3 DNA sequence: TGTGCCAGCAGCCAAGCAAGGGGGCGCGGGCAGTTCTTC. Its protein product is CASSQARGRGQFF.

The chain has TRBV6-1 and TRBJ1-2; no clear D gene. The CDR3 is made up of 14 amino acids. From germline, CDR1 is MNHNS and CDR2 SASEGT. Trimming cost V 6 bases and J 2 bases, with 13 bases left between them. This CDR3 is CASRTSTRNYGYTF. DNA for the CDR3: TGTGCCAGCAGGACCTCCACTAGAAACTATGGCTACACCTTC.

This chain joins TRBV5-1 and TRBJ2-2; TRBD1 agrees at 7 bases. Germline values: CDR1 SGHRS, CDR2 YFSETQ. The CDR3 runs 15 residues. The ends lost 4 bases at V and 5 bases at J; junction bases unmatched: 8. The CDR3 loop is CASSPRQGRTGELFF. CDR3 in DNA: TGCGCCAGCAGCCCGCGACAGGGACGGACCGGGGAGCTGTTTTTT.

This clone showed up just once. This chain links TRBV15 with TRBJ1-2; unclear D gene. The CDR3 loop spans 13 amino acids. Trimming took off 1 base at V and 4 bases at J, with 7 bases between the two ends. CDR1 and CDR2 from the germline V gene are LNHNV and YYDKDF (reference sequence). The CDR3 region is CATSRAGSYGYTF. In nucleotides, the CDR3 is TGTGCCACCAGCAGAGCGGGTAGCTATGGCTACACCTTC. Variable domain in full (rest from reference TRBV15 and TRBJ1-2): DAMVIQNPRYQVTQFGKPVTLSCSQTLNHNVMYWYQQKSSQAPKLLFHYYDKDFNNEADTPDNFQSRRPNTSFCFLDIRSPGLGDTAMYLCATSRAGSYGYTFGSGTRLTVV.

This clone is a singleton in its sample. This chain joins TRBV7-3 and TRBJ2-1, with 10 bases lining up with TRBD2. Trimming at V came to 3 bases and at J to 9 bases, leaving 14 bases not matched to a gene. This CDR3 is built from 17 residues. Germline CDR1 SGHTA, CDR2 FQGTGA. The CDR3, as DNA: TGTGCCAGCAGCTTCCAAGCGGGAGGGAATAGACGGGCTGAGCAGTTCTTC. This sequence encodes CASSFQAGGNRRAEQFF.

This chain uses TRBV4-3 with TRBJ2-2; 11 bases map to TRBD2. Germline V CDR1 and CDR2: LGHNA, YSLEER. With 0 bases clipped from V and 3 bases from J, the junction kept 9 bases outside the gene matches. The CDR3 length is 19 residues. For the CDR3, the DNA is TGCGCCAGCAGCCAAGACCAGGGACCGGGACTAGCGGACACCGGGGAGCTGTTTTTT. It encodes CASSQDQGPGLADTGELFF.

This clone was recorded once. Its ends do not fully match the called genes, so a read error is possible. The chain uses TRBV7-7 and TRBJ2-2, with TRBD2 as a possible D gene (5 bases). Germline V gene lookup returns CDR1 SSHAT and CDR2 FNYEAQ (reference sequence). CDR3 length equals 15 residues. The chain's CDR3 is CASSTGLGNTGELFF. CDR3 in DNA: TGTGCTAGCAGCACCGGACTGGGGAACACCGGGGAGCTGTTTTTT. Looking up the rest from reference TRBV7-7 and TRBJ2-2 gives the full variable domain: GAGVSQSPRYKVTKRGQDVTLRCDPISSHATLYWYQQALGQGPEFLTYFNYEAQPDKSGLPSDRFSAERPEGSISTLTIQRTEQRDSAMYRCASSTGLGNTGELFFGEGSRLTVL.

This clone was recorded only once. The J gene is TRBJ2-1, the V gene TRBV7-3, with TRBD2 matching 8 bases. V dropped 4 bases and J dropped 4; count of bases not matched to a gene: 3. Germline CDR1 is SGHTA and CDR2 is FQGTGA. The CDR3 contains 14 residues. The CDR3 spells CASSSGTRYNEQFF. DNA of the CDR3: TGTGCCAGCAGCTCCGGGACTAGGTACAATGAGCAGTTCTTC.

CDR3 region: CAWTLGHGYTF. In DNA form, the CDR3 reads TGTGCCTGGACACTAGGACATGGCTACACCTTC. The chain links TRBV30 to TRBJ1-2; D is uncertain. Germline V CDR1 and CDR2: GTSNPN, SVGIG (reference sequence). CDR3 length: 11 amino acids. V was cut by 4 bases and J by 6 bases, with 9 bases left in between.

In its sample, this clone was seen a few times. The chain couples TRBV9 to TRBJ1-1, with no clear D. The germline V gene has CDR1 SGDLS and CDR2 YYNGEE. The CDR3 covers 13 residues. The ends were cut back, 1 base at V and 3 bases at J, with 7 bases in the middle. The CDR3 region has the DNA TGTGCCAGCAGCGTATCAGGTTACACTGAAGCTTTCTTT. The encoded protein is CASSVSGYTEAFF.

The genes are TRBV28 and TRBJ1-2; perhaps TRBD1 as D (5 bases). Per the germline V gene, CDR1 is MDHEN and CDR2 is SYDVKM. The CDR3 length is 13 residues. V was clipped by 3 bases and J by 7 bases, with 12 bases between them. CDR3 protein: CASSFGGALGYTF. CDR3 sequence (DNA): TGTGCCAGCAGTTTTGGAGGGGCGCTTGGCTACACCTTC.

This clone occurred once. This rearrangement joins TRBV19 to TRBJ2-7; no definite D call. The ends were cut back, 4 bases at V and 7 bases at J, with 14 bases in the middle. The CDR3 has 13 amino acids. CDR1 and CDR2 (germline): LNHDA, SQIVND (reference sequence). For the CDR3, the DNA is TGTGCCAGTAGTACCTACAGCCAAATGGAGCAGTACTTC. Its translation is CASSTYSQMEQYF.

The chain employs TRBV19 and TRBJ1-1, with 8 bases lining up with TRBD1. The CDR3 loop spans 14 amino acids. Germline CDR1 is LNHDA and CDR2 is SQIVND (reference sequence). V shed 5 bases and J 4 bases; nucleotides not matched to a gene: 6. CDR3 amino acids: CASSFRDRLTEAFF. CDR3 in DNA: TGTGCCAGTAGTTTCCGGGACAGGCTCACTGAAGCTTTCTTT. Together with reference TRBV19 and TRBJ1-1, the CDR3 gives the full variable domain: DGGITQSPKYLFRKEGQNVTLSCEQNLNHDAMYWYRQDPGQGLRLIYYSQIVNDFQKGDIAEGYSVSREKKESFPLTVTSAQKNPTAFYLCASSFRDRLTEAFFGQGTRLTVV.

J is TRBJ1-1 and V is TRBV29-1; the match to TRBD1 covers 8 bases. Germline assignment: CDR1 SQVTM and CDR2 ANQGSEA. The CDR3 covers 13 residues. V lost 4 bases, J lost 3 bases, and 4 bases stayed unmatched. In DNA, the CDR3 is TGCAGCGTTGGACAGGGGACCCACACTGAAGCTTTCTTT. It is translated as CSVGQGTHTEAFF. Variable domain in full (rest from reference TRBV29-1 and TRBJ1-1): SAVISQKPSRDICQRGTSLTIQCQVDSQVTMMFWYRQQPGQSLTLIATANQGSEATYESGFVIDKFPISRPNLTFSTLTVSNMSPEDSSIYLCSVGQGTHTEAFFGQGTRLTVV.

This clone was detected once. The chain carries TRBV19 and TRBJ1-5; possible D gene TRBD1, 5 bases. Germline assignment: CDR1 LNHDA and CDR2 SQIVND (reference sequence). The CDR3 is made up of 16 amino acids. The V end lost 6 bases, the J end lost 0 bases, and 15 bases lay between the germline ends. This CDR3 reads CASRGVGSYSNQPQHF. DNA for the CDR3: TGTGCCAGTAGAGGGGTCGGCAGCTATAGCAATCAGCCCCAGCATTTT.

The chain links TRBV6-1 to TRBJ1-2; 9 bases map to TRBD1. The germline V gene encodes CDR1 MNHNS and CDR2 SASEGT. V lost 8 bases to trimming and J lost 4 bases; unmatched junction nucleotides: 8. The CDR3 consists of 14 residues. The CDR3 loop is CASLGQGTGYGYTF. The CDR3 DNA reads TGTGCCAGCTTGGGACAGGGTACGGGCTATGGCTACACCTTC.

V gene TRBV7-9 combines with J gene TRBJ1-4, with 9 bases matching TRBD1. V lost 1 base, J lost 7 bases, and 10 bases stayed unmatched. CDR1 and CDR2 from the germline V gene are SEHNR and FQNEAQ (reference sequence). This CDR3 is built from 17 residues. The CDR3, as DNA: TGTGCCAGCAGCTTAGGAACAGGGGGCTCTGGGGGTGAAAAACTGTTTTTT. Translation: CASSLGTGGSGGEKLFF.